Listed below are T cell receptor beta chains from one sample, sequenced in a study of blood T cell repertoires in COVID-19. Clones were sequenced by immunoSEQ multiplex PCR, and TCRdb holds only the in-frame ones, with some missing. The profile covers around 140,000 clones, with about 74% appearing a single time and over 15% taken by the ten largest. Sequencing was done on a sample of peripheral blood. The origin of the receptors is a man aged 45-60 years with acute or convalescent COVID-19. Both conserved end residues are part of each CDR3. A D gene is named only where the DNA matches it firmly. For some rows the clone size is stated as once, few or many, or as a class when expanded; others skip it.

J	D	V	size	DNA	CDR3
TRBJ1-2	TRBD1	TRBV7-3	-	TGTGCCAGCAGCCCGGGGACAGGGGCCACGTATGGCTACACCTTC	CASSPGTGATYGYTF
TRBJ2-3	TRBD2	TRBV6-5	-	TGTGCCAGCAGTTACTATAGCGGGGACACAGATACGCAGTATTTT	CASSYYSGDTDTQYF
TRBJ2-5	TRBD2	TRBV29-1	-	TGCAGCGCTGACCCCCAGGCTAGCGGGCCGGGAGAGACCCAGTACTTC	CSADPQASGPGETQYF
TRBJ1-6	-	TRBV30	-	TGTGCCTGGTCCCCCGCAGGTGATAGCTCCTATAATTCACCCCTCCACTTT	CAWSPAGDSSYNSPLHF
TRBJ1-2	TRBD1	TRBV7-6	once	TGTGCCAGCAGCTTAGAAGCTTTCGGGACAGAGAGTTATGGCTACACCTTC	CASSLEAFGTESYGYTF
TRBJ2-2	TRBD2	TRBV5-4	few	TGTGCCAGCAGCTCGGGACTAGCGGGGACGGGGGAGCTGTTTTTT	CASSSGLAGTGELFF
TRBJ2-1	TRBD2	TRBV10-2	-	TGCGCCAGCAGAGGACTAGCGGATGACAATGAGCAGTTCTTC	CASRGLADDNEQFF
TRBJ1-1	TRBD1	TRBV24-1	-	TGTGCCACCATTTACAGGGGGCGGATGAACACTGAAGCTTTCTTT	CATIYRGRMNTEAFF
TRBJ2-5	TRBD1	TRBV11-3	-	TGTGCCAGCAGCTTACCCGGACAGGTTGGAGAGACCCAGTACTTC	CASSLPGQVGETQYF
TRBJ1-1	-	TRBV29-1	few	TGCAGCGTCGTGCCGGGGATTTATACCGATGGGAACACTGAAGCTTTCTTT	CSVVPGIYTDGNTEAFF
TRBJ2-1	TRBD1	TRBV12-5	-	TGTGCTAGTGGTTTGTCCGGGACAGGGTTTGGGCAGTTCTTC	CASGLSGTGFGQFF
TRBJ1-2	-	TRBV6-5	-	TGTGCCAGCAGTTTGGACAGCACCCGCTATGGCTACACCTTC	CASSLDSTRYGYTF
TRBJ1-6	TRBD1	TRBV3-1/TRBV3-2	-	TGTGCCAGCAGCCAAGTGGACAGGGGTAATTCACCCCTCCACTTT	CASSQVDRGNSPLHF
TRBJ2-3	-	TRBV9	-	TGTGCCAGCAGCGTAGTCCCCGGGAAACCAGATACGCAGTATTTT	CASSVVPGKPDTQYF
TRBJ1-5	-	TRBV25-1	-	TGTGCCAGCAGTGACACCGCCGAGTGGCAGCCCCAGCATTTT	CASSDTAEWQPQHF
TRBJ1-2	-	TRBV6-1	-	TGTGCCAGCAGTGAATTTAAGGGCAGGGCCGACTATGGCTACACCTTC	CASSEFKGRADYGYTF
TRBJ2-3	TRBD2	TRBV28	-	TGTGCCAGCAGCCCACAAAAGCTAGCGGGGGGGAGCACAGATACGCAGTATTTT	CASSPQKLAGGSTDTQYF
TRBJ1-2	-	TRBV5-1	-	TGCGCCAGCAGCTTGACACAGGACAAGGGCTATGGCTACACCTTC	CASSLTQDKGYGYTF
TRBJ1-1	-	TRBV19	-	TGTGCCAGTAGTTCCCGAGCTGAAGCTTTCTTT	CASSSRAEAFF
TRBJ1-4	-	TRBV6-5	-	TGTGCCAGCAGTCAGGGTGAGAGTGAAAAACTGTTTTTT	CASSQGESEKLFF
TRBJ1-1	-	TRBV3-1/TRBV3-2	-	TGTGCCAGCAGCCCCCGGGGTACGTACACTGAAGCTTTCTTT	CASSPRGTYTEAFF
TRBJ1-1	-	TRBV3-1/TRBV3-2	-	TGTGCCAGCAGCCCCGGGGTCCCTAACACTGAAGCTTTCTTT	CASSPGVPNTEAFF
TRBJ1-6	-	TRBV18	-	TGTGCCAGCTCACTCTCGACAAGTACGAATTCACCCCTCCACTTT	CASSLSTSTNSPLHF
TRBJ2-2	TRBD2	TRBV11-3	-	TGTGCCAGCAGCTTATTAGCGGGGGGGTCGGAGCTGTTTTTT	CASSLLAGGSELFF
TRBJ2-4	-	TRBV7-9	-	TGTGCCAGCAACCAGACGGGGGGCGCCAAAAACATTCAGTACTTC	CASNQTGGAKNIQYF
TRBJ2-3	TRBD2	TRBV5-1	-	TGCGCCAGCAGCTTAGGTGGAACTAGCGGGGGCTCAGATACGCAGTATTTT	CASSLGGTSGGSDTQYF
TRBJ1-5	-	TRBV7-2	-	TGTGCCAGCAGCTTAGTTCAGTCTTCCAATCAGCCCCAGCATTTT	CASSLVQSSNQPQHF
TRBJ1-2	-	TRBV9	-	TGTGCCAGCAGCCGAACCCAGTGGGAGGGAGGAAGGGATGGCTACACCTTC	CASSRTQWEGGRDGYTF
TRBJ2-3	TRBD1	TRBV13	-	TGTGCCAGCAGCTTAGGAGGGGGCCAAAGCACAGATACGCAGTATTTT	CASSLGGGQSTDTQYF
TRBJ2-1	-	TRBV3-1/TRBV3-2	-	TGTGCCAGCAGCCACCGAGTCTACAATGAGCAGTTCTTC	CASSHRVYNEQFF
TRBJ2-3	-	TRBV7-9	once	TGTGCCAGCAGCTTAGAGCCCGCGGGCGCACCAACAGATACGCAGTATTTT	CASSLEPAGAPTDTQYF
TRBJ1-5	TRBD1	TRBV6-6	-	TGTGCCAGCAGTTACATCACCGGGACAGGGGATCAGCCCCAGCATTTT	CASSYITGTGDQPQHF
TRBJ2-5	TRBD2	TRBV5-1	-	TGCGCCAGCAGCTTAATCACTAGCGGGGACCAAGAGACCCAGTACTTC	CASSLITSGDQETQYF
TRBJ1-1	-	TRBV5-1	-	TGCGCCAGCAGCTTGGTCCAGGGGAACACTGAAGCTTTCTTT	CASSLVQGNTEAFF
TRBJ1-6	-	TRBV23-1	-	TGCGCCAGCAGTCAATCGGGAGGTCGTTCTTCACCCCTCCACTTT	CASSQSGGRSSPLHF
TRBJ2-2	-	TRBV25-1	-	TGTGCCAGCAGTGACGGGAACACCGGGGAGCTGTTTTTT	CASSDGNTGELFF
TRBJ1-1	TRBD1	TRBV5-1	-	TGCGCCAGCAGCTATGGGACAGGGGGCTCGAACACTGAAGCTTTCTTT	CASSYGTGGSNTEAFF
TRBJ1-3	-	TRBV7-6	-	TGTGCCAGCAGCTTAGATGGCAGCTCTGGAAACACCATATATTTT	CASSLDGSSGNTIYF
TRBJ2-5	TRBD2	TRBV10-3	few	TGTGCCATCAGTGAACGGCTAGCGGAAGAGACCCAGTACTTC	CAISERLAEETQYF
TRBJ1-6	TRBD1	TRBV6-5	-	TGTGCCAGCAGTTACTCGACAGGGATGGGTTCACCCCTCCACTTT	CASSYSTGMGSPLHF
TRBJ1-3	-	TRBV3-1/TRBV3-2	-	TGTGCCAGCAGCCCGCGAACCTTCTCTGGAAACACCATATATTTT	CASSPRTFSGNTIYF
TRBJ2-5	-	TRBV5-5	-	TGTGCCAGCAACAGGGAGGGTCGAGAGACCCAGTACTTC	CASNREGRETQYF
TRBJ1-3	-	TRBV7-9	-	TGTGCCAGCAGCTTAGACAGGGTTGGAAACACCATATATTTT	CASSLDRVGNTIYF
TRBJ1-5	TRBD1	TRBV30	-	TGTGCCTGGAGCTCGGGACAGGGCGGCAATCAGCCCCAGCATTTT	CAWSSGQGGNQPQHF
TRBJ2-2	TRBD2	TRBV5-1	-	TGCGCCAGCAGCTTGATGGCTAGCGGCACCGGGGAGCTGTTTTTT	CASSLMASGTGELFF
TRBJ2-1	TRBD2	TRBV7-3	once	TGTGCCAGCAGCTTAGGTAGCGGGGCCGACCTCAATGAGCAGTTCTTC	CASSLGSGADLNEQFF